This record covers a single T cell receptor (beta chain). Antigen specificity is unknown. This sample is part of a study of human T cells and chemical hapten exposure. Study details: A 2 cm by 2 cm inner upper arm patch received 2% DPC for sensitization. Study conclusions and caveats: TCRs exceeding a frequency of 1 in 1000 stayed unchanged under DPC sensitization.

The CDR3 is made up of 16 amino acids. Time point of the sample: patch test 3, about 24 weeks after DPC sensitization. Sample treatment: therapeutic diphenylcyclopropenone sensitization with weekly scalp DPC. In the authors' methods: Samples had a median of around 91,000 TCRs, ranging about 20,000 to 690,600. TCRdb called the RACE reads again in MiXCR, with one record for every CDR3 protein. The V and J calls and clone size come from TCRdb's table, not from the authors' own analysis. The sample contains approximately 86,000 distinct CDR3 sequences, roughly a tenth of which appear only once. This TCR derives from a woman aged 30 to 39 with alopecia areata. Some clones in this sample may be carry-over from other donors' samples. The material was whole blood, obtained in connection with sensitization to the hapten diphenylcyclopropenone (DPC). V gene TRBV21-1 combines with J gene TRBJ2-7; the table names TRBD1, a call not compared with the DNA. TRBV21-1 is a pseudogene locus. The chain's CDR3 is CASSKEGGRSSYEQYF. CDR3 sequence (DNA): TGTGCCAGCAGCAAAGAAGGGGGCCGTAGCTCCTACGAGCAGTACTTC.